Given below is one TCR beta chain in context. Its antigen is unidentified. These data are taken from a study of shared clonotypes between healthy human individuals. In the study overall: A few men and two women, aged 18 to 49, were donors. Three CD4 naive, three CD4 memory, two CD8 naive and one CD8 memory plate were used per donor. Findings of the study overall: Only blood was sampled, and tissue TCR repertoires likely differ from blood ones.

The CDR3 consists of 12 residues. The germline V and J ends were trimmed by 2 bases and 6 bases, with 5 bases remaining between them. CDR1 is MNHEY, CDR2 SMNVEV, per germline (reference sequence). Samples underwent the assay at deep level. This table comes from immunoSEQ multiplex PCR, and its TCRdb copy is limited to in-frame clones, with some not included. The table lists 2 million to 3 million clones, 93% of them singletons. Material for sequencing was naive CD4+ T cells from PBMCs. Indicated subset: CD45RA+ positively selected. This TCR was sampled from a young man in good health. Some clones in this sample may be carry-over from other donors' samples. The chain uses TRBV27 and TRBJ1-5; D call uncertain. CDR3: CASSLLSQPQHF. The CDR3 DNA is TGTGCCAGCAGTTTACTTAGTCAGCCCCAGCATTTT.